This T cell receptor beta chain was retrieved from a study of response to subunit inactivated influenza vaccine. From the RT-PCR reads, TCRdb called clonotypes with MiXCR, one entry per CDR3 protein. The sample lists about 310,000 distinct CDR3 sequences; roughly 22% were seen once. This clonotype came up a few times. This receptor was taken from a man between 50 and 75 years old who received an inactivated influenza vaccine. This specimen consisted of PBMCs from blood, obtained 21 months after vaccination.

CDR3 nucleotide sequence: TGTGCCAGCAGCCCCGGGACAGAATACGAGCAGTACTTC. Residues: CASSPGTEYEQYF. The chain couples TRBV7-2 to TRBJ2-7; 7 nucleotides align to TRBD1. The ends lost 5 bases at V and 4 bases at J; junction bases unmatched: 5. CDR1 is SGHTA, CDR2 FQGNSA, per germline. The CDR3 runs 13 residues.